One and the same sample provided the 18 T cell receptor beta chains below, sequenced in a study of radiation and T cells in renal cell carcinoma. Indicated time point: baseline pretreatment blood. The treatment denotes: 15 Gy SBRT to primary tumor, nephrectomy 4 weeks later. Repertoires were generated with immunoSEQ multiplex PCR, while TCRdb's copy carries only in-frame clones and drops some. Seen here are about 140,000 clones, approximately 87% observed once, and the top ten hold roughly 25%. The sequencing used blood, collected from a patient whose treatment included radiotherapy and nephrectomy. These receptors were collected from a woman between 45 and 60 years old with renal cell carcinoma.

This clone turned up a few times. This chain links TRBV14 with TRBJ1-2; no definite D call. V was shortened by 0 bases and J by 7 bases, with 12 bases between the two germline ends. The germline V gene encodes CDR1 SGHDN and CDR2 FVKESK. This CDR3 is built from 14 residues. The chain's CDR3 is CASSQDLRPSGYTF. DNA of the CDR3: TGTGCCAGCAGCCAAGATTTGAGACCCAGTGGCTACACCTTC.

V and J are TRBV6-6 and TRBJ2-3; the D gene is possibly TRBD2 (5 bases). Trimming cost V 7 bases and J 0 bases, with 8 bases left between them. The CDR3 consists of 13 residues. In germline, CDR1 is MNHNY, CDR2 SVGAGI (reference sequence). The CDR3 DNA follows: TGTGCCAGCAAGAGGGCTAGCACAGATACGCAGTATTTT. It codes for CASKRASTDTQYF.

The chain carries TRBV7-9 and TRBJ2-7; D is uncertain. Germline CDR1 reads SEHNR; CDR2 reads FQNEAQ (reference sequence). V lost 4 bases and J 2 bases, leaving 3 bases between the germline ends. The CDR3 runs to 11 residues. CDR3 DNA: TGTGCCAGCAGCTCAACCTACGAGCAGTACTTC. It codes for CASSSTYEQYF. Based on the CDR3 plus reference TRBV7-9 and TRBJ2-7, the full variable domain is DTGVSQNPRHKITKRGQNVTFRCDPISEHNRLYWYRQTLGQGPEFLTYFQNEAQLEKSRLLSDRFSAERPKGSFSTLEIQRTEQGDSAMYLCASSSTYEQYFGPGTRLTVT.

The chain employs TRBV6-5 and TRBJ2-7, with 7 bases matching TRBD1. Germline V gene sequence: CDR1 MNHEY, CDR2 SVGAGI. The CDR3 is 15 amino acids. Trimming took 5 bases from V and 0 from J; bases not matched to a gene: 7. The CDR3 nucleotides read TGTGCCAGCAGTCGCCCCGGGACAGCCTCCTACGAGCAGTACTTC. The encoded protein is CASSRPGTASYEQYF.

CDR3 loop: CASSSQGDHYEQYF. The CDR3 nucleotides read TGTGCCAGCAGTTCCCAGGGGGACCACTACGAGCAGTACTTC. The chain has TRBV28 and TRBJ2-7; 7 bases align to TRBD1. J gave up 3 bases and V 4 bases, and 6 bases lay outside the gene matches. Germline assignment: CDR1 MDHEN and CDR2 SYDVKM. The CDR3 contains 14 residues. The full variable domain, rest sourced from reference TRBV28 and TRBJ2-7, is DVKVTQSSRYLVKRTGEKVFLECVQDMDHENMFWYRQDPGLGLRLIYFSYDVKMKEKGDIPEGYSVSREKKERFSLILESASTNQTSMYLCASSSQGDHYEQYFGPGTRLTVT.

The V and J genes are TRBV19 and TRBJ2-5; D not resolved. The CDR3 is 15 residues long. From germline, CDR1 is LNHDA and CDR2 SQIVND (reference sequence). Trimming pared 3 bases from V and 4 bases from J, leaving 15 bases between. The CDR3 spells CASSMALAAVETQYF. The CDR3 DNA follows: TGTGCCAGTAGTATGGCCCTGGCGGCAGTAGAGACCCAGTACTTC.

V and J are TRBV12-5 and TRBJ1-2, with 7 bases lining up with TRBD1. Germline V CDR1 and CDR2: LGHNT, FRNRAP. This CDR3 is built from 14 residues. V trimming: 6 bases; J trimming: 0 bases; junction bases outside the gene matches: 4. The CDR3 is CASGPQGTNYGYTF. DNA for the CDR3: TGTGCTAGTGGACCACAGGGGACTAACTATGGCTACACCTTC.

This chain uses TRBV27 with TRBJ2-1, with D hard to call. In germline, CDR1 is MNHEY, CDR2 SMNVEV (reference sequence). The CDR3 has 16 residues. The germline V and J ends were trimmed by 1 base and 0 bases, with 10 bases remaining between them. The CDR3 DNA is TGTGCCAGCAGTTTATTGTCGGCGAGCTCCTACAATGAGCAGTTCTTC. It is translated as CASSLLSASSYNEQFF.

This sequence joins TRBV7-2 and TRBJ1-3, with D uncertain. Germline CDR1 reads SGHTA; CDR2 reads FQGNSA. This CDR3 comprises 13 residues. Trimming took off 8 bases at V and 4 bases at J, with 12 bases between the two ends. The CDR3, as DNA: TGTGCCAGCCGCCGAGGTCCGGGAAACACCATATATTTT. Protein: CASRRGPGNTIYF.

The J gene is TRBJ2-7, the V gene TRBV6-1; maybe TRBD1 (6 bases). The CDR3 is 15 residues long. V was cut by 0 bases and J by 7 bases, with 16 bases left in between. The germline gives CDR1 MNHNS, CDR2 SASEGT. This CDR3 is CASSEAVRGVGEQYF. The DNA for the CDR3 is TGTGCCAGCAGTGAAGCGGTCAGGGGAGTGGGGGAGCAGTACTTC.

This chain uses TRBV30 with TRBJ1-3, with D perhaps matching TRBD1 (5 bases). The CDR3 has 13 residues. Deletions cut 4 bases from V and 2 bases from J, with 9 bases between. Germline V gives CDR1 GTSNPN, CDR2 SVGIG (reference sequence). CDR3 bases: TGTGCCTGGACCCGGGGCACTGGAAACACCATATATTTT. Its translation is CAWTRGTGNTIYF.

The chain joins TRBV27 to TRBJ1-1; TRBD1 matches at 10 bases. CDR3 length: 16 residues. Germline V gives CDR1 MNHEY, CDR2 SMNVEV (reference sequence). The junction had 10 bases not matched to a gene; V was cut back by 5 bases and J by 4 bases. The CDR3 region is CASSLTDRGLGTEAFF. In nucleotides, the CDR3 is TGTGCCAGCAGTCTAACGGACAGGGGGTTGGGCACTGAAGCTTTCTTT.

This chain links TRBV19 with TRBJ1-5, with D possibly being TRBD1 (6 bases). CDR1 and CDR2 (germline): LNHDA, SQIVND (reference sequence). V lost 4 bases, J lost 1 base, and 11 bases lay in between. The CDR3 length is 15 residues. The CDR3 DNA reads TGTGCCAGTAGTACGATAAGGGGGAGCAATCAGCCCCAGCATTTT. Translated, it gives CASSTIRGSNQPQHF.

The rearrangement joins TRBV9 to TRBJ2-4; tentatively, D is TRBD2 (6 bases). The V and J ends lost 3 bases and 1 base respectively, with 11 bases between them. This CDR3 spans 15 amino acids. Per the germline V gene, CDR1 is SGDLS and CDR2 is YYNGEE. For the CDR3, the DNA is TGTGCCAGCAGCGGCCCGGGGGATGCCAAAAACATTCAGTACTTC. Translating gives CASSGPGDAKNIQYF.

V gene TRBV7-9 combines with J gene TRBJ1-5, with 10 bases aligning to TRBD1. Germline lookup yields CDR1 SEHNR and CDR2 FQNEAQ (reference sequence). The ends lost 5 bases at V and 3 bases at J; junction bases unmatched: 4. There are 15 residues in the CDR3. CDR3 sequence (DNA): TGTGCCAGCAGCCCCGGGACAGGGGACAATCAGCCCCAGCATTTT. Residues: CASSPGTGDNQPQHF. Full variable domain (missing parts from reference TRBV7-9 and TRBJ1-5): DTGVSQNPRHKITKRGQNVTFRCDPISEHNRLYWYRQTLGQGPEFLTYFQNEAQLEKSRLLSDRFSAERPKGSFSTLEIQRTEQGDSAMYLCASSPGTGDNQPQHFGDGTRLSIL.

This rearrangement joins TRBV2 to TRBJ2-5, with TRBD2 matching 9 bases. The CDR3 is 13 residues long. Germline lookup yields CDR1 SNHLY and CDR2 FYNNEI. V shed 8 bases and J 5 bases; nucleotides not matched to a gene: 6. The CDR3 coding sequence is TGTGCCAGCCTAGCGGGGTATGCTGAGACCCAGTACTTC. This encodes CASLAGYAETQYF.

This sequence joins TRBV5-4 and TRBJ1-5; TRBD1 might be the D (5 bases). The CDR3 covers 13 residues. V was shortened by 4 bases and J by 7 bases, with 12 bases between the two germline ends. Germline-derived CDR1 and CDR2 are SGHNT and YYREEE (reference sequence). CDR3 region: CASSISGGQPQHF. The CDR3 nucleotides are TGTGCCAGCAGCATTAGCGGGGGGCAGCCCCAGCATTTT.

The chain combines TRBV18 with TRBJ2-2; the match to TRBD2 covers 9 bases. CDR3 length equals 15 residues. Germline values: CDR1 KGHSH, CDR2 LQKENI. Trimming cost V 2 bases and J 4 bases; bases outside gene matches: 2. CDR3 amino acids: CASSPVLAGTGELFF. CDR3 sequence (DNA): TGTGCCAGCTCACCAGTACTAGCGGGCACCGGGGAGCTGTTTTTT.